This T cell receptor (beta chain) is from a study of T cells in localized non-small cell lung cancer (dated by TCRdb to 2018 to 2020). For context, the study as a whole: The study analyzed T cell repertoires of hundreds of early-stage NSCLC patients, comparing tumors and uninvolved tumor-adjacent lungs. Of the NSCLC patients, 129 were male and 85 to 110 were female, and the mean age was approximately 66 years. All 230 or so NSCLC patients in the cohort were treatment-naive and had localized lung tumors that were resected. Study-wide conclusions, independent of this receptor: Because multi-region sequencing of the tumors was not done, intratumor heterogeneity could not be ruled out. Because the study design was exploratory, TCR variables were selected using unadjusted p-values without false-discovery rate correction. Uninvolved tumor-adjacent lung showed the highest T cell clonality, higher than tumor, which suggests more focused antigenic responses in the adjacent lung. Higher blood T cell density associated with longer overall survival, while higher adjacent-lung clonality associated with shorter survival. A median of around 62 of the top 100 tumor clones turned up in the paired uninvolved adjacent lung, and 25 to 30 of those clones also ranked among the top 100 of that same adjacent lung.

V is clipped by 3 bases and J by 7 bases, and the sequence between their germline boundaries is 16 bases long. Based on the germline V gene (reference sequence), the CDR1 and CDR2 sequences are GTSNPN and SVGIG. Including the terminal cysteine and phenylalanine, the CDR3 comprises 14 residues. The entry retains the CDR3 DNA only, 42 bases that are in frame from base 1. At diagnosis, tumor, uninvolved tumor-adjacent lung and peripheral blood were collected and then preserved as a mix of FFPE and fresh-frozen material. Blood samples were analyzed as peripheral blood mononuclear cells for TCR repertoire profiling. Concerning this clone: The target of this receptor is not known. The sample holds no much larger clone one base away, and base qualities are not on file.

The immunoSEQ Assay was used to sequence TCR beta CDR3 regions from DNA. For the original study's pipeline: To compute T cell density, TCR beta template counts were normalized to usable DNA, which was estimated by amplifying housekeeping genes. Using the preseqR package, richness was estimated by extrapolating to 120,000 templates for tissue samples and 400,000 templates for PBMC samples. Clonality was calculated as one minus Pielou's evenness. Differential abundance testing on productive amino-acid clonotypes, with a minimum total count of 5 and an alpha of 0.1, was used to identify tissue-enriched TCRs. Repertoire overlap between compartments was quantified with the Jaccard Index and Morisita Overlap Index. GLIPH clustered TCR beta CDR3s with public tetramer-defined viral CDR3s; viral motifs required at least three viral sequences plus V-gene enrichment. Held by TCRdb, this immuneACCESS table contains in-frame sequences only and omits some clones. Under half of the omission traces to an unresolved V gene where checked; the cause of the rest is unknown. Clonal size and the V and J genes are those of that table, whereas D and trimming came from the DNA. This sample gives 50,000 to 75,000 clones in total; approximately 89% of them show up just once. The top ten clonotypes cover 15% to 20% of the sample.

The clonotype was recovered from a man between 40 and 70 years old with stage I lung adenocarcinoma. The source material was peripheral blood, sampled before any cancer treatment. The chain is encoded by TRBV30 joined to TRBJ2-1; the best D guess is TRBD2, with 5 bases matching. The encoded CDR3 is CAWRGSGLRNEQFF. In nucleotides, the sequence is TGTGCCTGGAGGGGAAGCGGATTAAGGAATGAGCAGTTCTTC.